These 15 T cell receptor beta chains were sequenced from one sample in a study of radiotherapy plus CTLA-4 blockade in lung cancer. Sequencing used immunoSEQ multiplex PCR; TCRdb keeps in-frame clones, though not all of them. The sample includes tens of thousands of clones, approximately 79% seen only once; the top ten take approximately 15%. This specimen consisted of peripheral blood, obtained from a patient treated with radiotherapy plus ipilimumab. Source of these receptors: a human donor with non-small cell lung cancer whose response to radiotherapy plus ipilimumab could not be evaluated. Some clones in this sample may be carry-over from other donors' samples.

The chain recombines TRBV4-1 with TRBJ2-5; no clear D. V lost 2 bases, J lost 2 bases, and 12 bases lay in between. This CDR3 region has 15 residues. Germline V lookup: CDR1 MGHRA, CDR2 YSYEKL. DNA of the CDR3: TGCGCCAGCAGCCAAAATACCGGAGCTCAAGAGACCCAGTACTTC. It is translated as CASSQNTGAQETQYF.

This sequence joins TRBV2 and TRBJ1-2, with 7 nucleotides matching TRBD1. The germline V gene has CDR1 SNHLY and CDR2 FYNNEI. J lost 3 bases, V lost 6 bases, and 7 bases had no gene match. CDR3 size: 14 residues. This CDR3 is CASSKTGMDYGYTF. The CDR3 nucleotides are TGTGCCAGCAGCAAGACAGGGATGGACTATGGCTACACCTTC. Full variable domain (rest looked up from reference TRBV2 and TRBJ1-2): EPEVTQTPSHQVTQMGQEVILRCVPISNHLYFYWYRQILGQKVEFLVSFYNNEISEKSEIFDDQFSVERPDGSNFTLKIRSTKLEDSAMYFCASSKTGMDYGYTFGSGTRLTVV.

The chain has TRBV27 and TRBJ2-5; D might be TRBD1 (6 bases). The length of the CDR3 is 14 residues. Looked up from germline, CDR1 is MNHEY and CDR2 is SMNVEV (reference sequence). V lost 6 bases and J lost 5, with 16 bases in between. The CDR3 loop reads CASSPTGWTETQYF. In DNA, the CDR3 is TGTGCCAGCAGCCCCACAGGGTGGACGGAGACCCAGTACTTC.

Here the CDR3 reads CSVEGGRGADTQYF. The CDR3 bases are TGCAGCGTTGAAGGAGGGCGGGGGGCCGATACGCAGTATTTT. The genes are TRBV29-1 and TRBJ2-3, with TRBD2 identical over 8 bases. Trimming at V came to 1 base and at J to 6 bases, leaving 6 bases not matched to a gene. Germline V gives CDR1 SQVTM, CDR2 ANQGSEA. The CDR3 sequence is 14 residues long.

This CDR3 reads CASSAPQDNSPLHF. The CDR3, as DNA: TGTGCCAGCAGTGCACCTCAGGATAATTCACCCCTCCACTTT. J is TRBJ1-6 and V is TRBV6-1; D gene ambiguous. V was trimmed by 4 bases and J by 5 bases, leaving 9 bases between them. From germline, CDR1 is MNHNS and CDR2 SASEGT. This CDR3 region has 14 residues.

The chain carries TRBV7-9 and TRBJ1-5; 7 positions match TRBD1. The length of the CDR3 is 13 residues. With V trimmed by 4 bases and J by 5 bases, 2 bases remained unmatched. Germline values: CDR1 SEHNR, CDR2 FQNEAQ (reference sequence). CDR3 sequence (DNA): TGTGCCAGCAGCTCTACAGGGGATCAGCCCCAGCATTTT. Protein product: CASSSTGDQPQHF. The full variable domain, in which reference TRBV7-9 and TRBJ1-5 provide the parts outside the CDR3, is DTGVSQNPRHKITKRGQNVTFRCDPISEHNRLYWYRQTLGQGPEFLTYFQNEAQLEKSRLLSDRFSAERPKGSFSTLEIQRTEQGDSAMYLCASSSTGDQPQHFGDGTRLSIL.

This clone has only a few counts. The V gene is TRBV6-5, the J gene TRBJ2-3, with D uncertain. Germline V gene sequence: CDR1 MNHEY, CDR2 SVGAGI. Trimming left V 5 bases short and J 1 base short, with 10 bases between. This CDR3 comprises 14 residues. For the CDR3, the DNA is TGTGCCAGCAGTGCTCGGAGCGGCACAGATACGCAGTATTTT. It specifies CASSARSGTDTQYF.

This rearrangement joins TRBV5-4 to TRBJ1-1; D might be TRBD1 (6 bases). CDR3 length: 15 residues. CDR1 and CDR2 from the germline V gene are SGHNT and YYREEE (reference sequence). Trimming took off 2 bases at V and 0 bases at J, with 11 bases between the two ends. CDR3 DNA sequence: TGTGCCAGCAGCTTCGCGGGGGCTATGAACACTGAAGCTTTCTTT. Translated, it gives CASSFAGAMNTEAFF.

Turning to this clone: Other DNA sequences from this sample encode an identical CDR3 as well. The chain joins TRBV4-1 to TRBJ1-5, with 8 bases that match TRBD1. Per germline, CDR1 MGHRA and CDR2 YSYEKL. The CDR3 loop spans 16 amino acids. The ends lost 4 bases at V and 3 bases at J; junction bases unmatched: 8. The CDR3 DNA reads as TGCGCCAGCAGCCTTGCAGGGGGCGCGGACAATCAGCCCCAGCATTTT. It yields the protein CASSLAGGADNQPQHF.

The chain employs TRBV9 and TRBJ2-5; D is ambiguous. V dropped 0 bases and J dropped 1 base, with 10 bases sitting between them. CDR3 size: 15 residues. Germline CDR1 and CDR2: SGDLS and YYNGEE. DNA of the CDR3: TGTGCCAGCAGCGTAGATCTAAATATCCAAGAGACCCAGTACTTC. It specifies CASSVDLNIQETQYF.

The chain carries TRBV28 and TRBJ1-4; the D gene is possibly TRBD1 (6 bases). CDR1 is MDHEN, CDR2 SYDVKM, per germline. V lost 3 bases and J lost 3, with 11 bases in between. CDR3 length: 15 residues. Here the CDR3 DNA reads TGTGCCAGCAGTTTCGGGGAGGGGGCTAATGAAAAACTGTTTTTT. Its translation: CASSFGEGANEKLFF. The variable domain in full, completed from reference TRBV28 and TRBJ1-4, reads DVKVTQSSRYLVKRTGEKVFLECVQDMDHENMFWYRQDPGLGLRLIYFSYDVKMKEKGDIPEGYSVSREKKERFSLILESASTNQTSMYLCASSFGEGANEKLFFGSGTQLSVL.

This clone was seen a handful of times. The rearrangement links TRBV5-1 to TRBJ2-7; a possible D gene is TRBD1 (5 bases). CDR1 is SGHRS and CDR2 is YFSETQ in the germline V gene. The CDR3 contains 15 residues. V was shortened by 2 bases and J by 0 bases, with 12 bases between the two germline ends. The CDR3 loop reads CASSFKDTFSYEQYF. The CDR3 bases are TGCGCCAGCAGCTTCAAGGACACATTCTCCTACGAGCAGTACTTC.

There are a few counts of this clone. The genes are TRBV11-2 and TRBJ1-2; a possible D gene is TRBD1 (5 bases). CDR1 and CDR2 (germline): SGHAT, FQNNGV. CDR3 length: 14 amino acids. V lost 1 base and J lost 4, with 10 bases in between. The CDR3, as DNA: TGTGCCAGCAGCTTAGCGCAGGGCTTCTATGGCTACACCTTC. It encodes CASSLAQGFYGYTF.

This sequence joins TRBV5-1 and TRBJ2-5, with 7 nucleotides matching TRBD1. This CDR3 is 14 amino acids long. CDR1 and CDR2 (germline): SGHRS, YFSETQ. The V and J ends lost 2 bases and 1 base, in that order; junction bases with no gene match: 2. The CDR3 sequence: CASSFGQVQETQYF. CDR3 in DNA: TGCGCCAGCAGCTTCGGACAGGTCCAAGAGACCCAGTACTTC.

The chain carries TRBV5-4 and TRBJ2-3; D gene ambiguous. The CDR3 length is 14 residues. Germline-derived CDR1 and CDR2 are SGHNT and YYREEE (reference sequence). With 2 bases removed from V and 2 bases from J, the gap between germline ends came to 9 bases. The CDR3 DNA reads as TGTGCCAGCAGCTTCCGAGCTACCACAGATACGCAGTATTTT. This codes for CASSFRATTDTQYF.